Each of the 25 T cell receptor beta chains below was sequenced from the same sample in a study of T-cell reconstitution after alpha-beta-depleted transplantation in children. During its preparation, the TCRbeta library received unique molecular identifiers. TCRdb analysed the PCR reads with MiXCR anew, one entry per CDR3 protein. The table shows about 580,000 distinct CDR3 sequences, with more than 20% occurring only once. The sample consisted of PBMCs, mostly from graft donor cells, taken 360 days after TCRalphabeta/CD19-depleted stem cell transplant. These receptors all come from a boy younger than two who had a stem cell transplant for acute myeloid leukemia, so the T cells may come from the graft donor.

This chain joins TRBV5-5 and TRBJ2-3; TRBD2 is a possible D gene (5 bases). Trimming stripped 2 bases from V and 0 bases from J, with 10 bases between. This CDR3 spans 15 amino acids. Germline V lookup: CDR1 SGHKS, CDR2 YYEKEE (reference sequence). The CDR3 region is CASSLRRTSTDTQYF. Written as DNA, the CDR3 is TGTGCCAGCAGCTTACGGAGGACTAGCACAGATACGCAGTATTTT.

There are a few counts of this clonotype. This chain links TRBV28 with TRBJ2-5; possible D gene TRBD2, 5 bases. The CDR3 has 14 amino acids. Germline values: CDR1 MDHEN, CDR2 SYDVKM. V was cut by 1 base and J by 4 bases, with 10 bases left in between. In DNA form, the CDR3 reads TGTGCCAGCAGTTTATTGAGGGCTGGAGAGACCCAGTACTTC. It codes for CASSLLRAGETQYF.

The genes are TRBV15 and TRBJ1-2, with D unresolved. The germline V gene encodes CDR1 LNHNV and CDR2 YYDKDF (reference sequence). The V end lost 1 base, the J end lost 0 bases, and 18 bases lay between the germline ends. This CDR3 region has 18 residues. The CDR3 spells CATSRGPLLTDPNYGYTF. CDR3 coding DNA: TGTGCCACCAGCAGAGGCCCCCTGTTGACGGATCCTAACTATGGCTACACCTTC.

Ten or more counts support this clonotype. The CDR3 DNA reads TGCAGCGTTCTTGACACGTCCTCTTCCTACGAGCAGTACTTC. It translates to CSVLDTSSSYEQYF. The rearrangement joins TRBV29-1 to TRBJ2-7; the D is unclear. The CDR3 has 14 amino acids. V was shortened by 5 bases and J by 1 base, with 15 bases between the two germline ends. The germline V gene has CDR1 SQVTM and CDR2 ANQGSEA.

In its sample, this clonotype was seen once. The V gene is TRBV3-1, the J gene TRBJ2-5; D is possibly TRBD2 (6 bases). Germline V CDR1 and CDR2: LGHDT, YNNKEL (reference sequence). Trimming removed 5 bases at V and 5 bases at J, with 12 bases between. This CDR3 has 13 amino acids. This CDR3 reads CASSYGGMETQYF. Written as DNA, the CDR3 is TGTGCCAGCAGCTACGGGGGTATGGAGACCCAGTACTTC.

This clonotype has just a few counts. The V gene is TRBV7-6, the J gene TRBJ1-6; D is undetermined. V was shortened by 5 bases and J by 8 bases, with 10 bases between the two germline ends. CDR3 size: 13 residues. Germline lookup yields CDR1 SGHVS and CDR2 FNYEAQ. The CDR3 is CASSGGRHSPLHF. The CDR3 DNA reads as TGTGCCAGCAGCGGCGGTCGACATTCACCCCTCCACTTT.

This clonotype has ten or more counts. This chain links TRBV2 with TRBJ2-2; TRBD1 agrees at 9 bases. Per germline, CDR1 SNHLY and CDR2 FYNNEI. The J segment lost 4 bases and the V segment lost 4 bases, leaving 10 bases of the junction unmatched. The CDR3 covers 17 residues. This CDR3 is CASSARRTGAGTGELFF. The CDR3 DNA reads TGTGCCAGCAGTGCACGGCGGACAGGGGCTGGCACCGGGGAGCTGTTTTTT.

This clonotype was found a few times. The V and J genes are TRBV7-2 and TRBJ2-3, with a weak D call TRBD1 (6 bases). The CDR3 is 15 amino acids. Germline-derived CDR1 and CDR2 are SGHTA and FQGNSA. Trimming took off 5 bases at V and 3 bases at J, with 15 bases between the two ends. The CDR3 protein is CASSPNRVLTDTQYF. CDR3 nucleotides: TGTGCCAGCAGCCCCAACAGGGTTTTAACAGATACGCAGTATTTT.

The table lists this clonotype with many counts. The gene calls are TRBV20-1 and TRBJ2-5, with D unclear. Trimming stripped 6 bases from V and 2 bases from J, with 7 bases between. Germline V gene sequence: CDR1 DFQATT, CDR2 SNEGSKA (reference sequence). The CDR3 has 11 amino acids. The CDR3: CSAGFQETQYF. The CDR3 DNA reads as TGCAGTGCAGGGTTTCAAGAGACCCAGTACTTC.

In its sample, this clonotype was seen many times. V gene TRBV20-1 combines with J gene TRBJ1-1, with 12 bases fitting TRBD1. This CDR3 comprises 17 residues. Germline V lookup: CDR1 DFQATT, CDR2 SNEGSKA (reference sequence). V gave up 3 bases and J gave up 0 bases; unmatched junction bases: 8. The CDR3 DNA sequence: TGCAGTGCTAGTCCCCCAGGGACAGGGGGCCTGAACACTGAAGCTTTCTTT. It is translated as CSASPPGTGGLNTEAFF.

CDR3 loop: CASSQPGQGEAFF. CDR3 sequence (DNA): TGTGCCAGCAGTCAACCTGGACAGGGCGAAGCTTTCTTT. The chain recombines TRBV12-3 or TRBV12-4 with TRBJ1-1; TRBD1 matches 8 bases. CDR3 size: 13 residues. V was clipped by 5 bases and J by 8 bases; unmatched bases: 7.

The chain links TRBV10-3 to TRBJ1-5; 10 bases fit TRBD1. V lost 10 bases and J lost 4; bases outside the gene matches: 7. Germline V gene data show CDR1 as ENHRY and CDR2 as SYGVKD. This CDR3 region has 14 residues. The CDR3 DNA follows: TGTGCCACCGGCGGACAGGGGGGAAATCAGCCCCAGCATTTT. Protein sequence: CATGGQGGNQPQHF.

The rearrangement uses TRBV18 and TRBJ1-2; D unresolved. The CDR3 extends over 11 amino acids. Germline V gene sequence: CDR1 KGHSH, CDR2 LQKENI. V was clipped by 2 bases and J by 4 bases, with 2 bases between them. For the CDR3, the DNA is TGTGCCAGCTCACCATCCTATGGCTACACCTTC. Translation: CASSPSYGYTF.

V usage is TRBV3-1 and J usage is TRBJ1-1; D gene uncertain. Trimming removed 0 bases from V and 11 bases from J, with 16 bases in between. This CDR3 has 14 amino acids. CDR1 is LGHDT, CDR2 YNNKEL, per germline (reference sequence). DNA for the CDR3: TGTGCCAGCAGCCAAGAGGGTGACAAGGGTCGGGCTTTCTTT. Protein product: CASSQEGDKGRAFF.

The chain is built from TRBV28 and TRBJ2-2, with 8 positions matching TRBD1. This CDR3 has 16 residues. The germline CDR1 and CDR2 sequences are MDHEN and SYDVKM. V shed 2 bases, J shed 3 bases, and the junction held 5 bases outside the gene matches. The CDR3 sequence is CASSLRTGGDTGELFF. The CDR3 DNA reads as TGTGCCAGCAGTTTACGTACAGGGGGTGACACCGGGGAGCTGTTTTTT.

The chain carries TRBV11-2 and TRBJ2-7; TRBD1 agrees at 8 bases. The CDR3 extends over 13 amino acids. Germline values: CDR1 SGHAT, CDR2 FQNNGV. With V trimmed by 3 bases and J by 3 bases, 1 base remained unmatched. The CDR3 DNA sequence: TGTGCCAGCAGCTTCACAGGGGGCTACGAGCAGTACGTC. This sequence encodes CASSFTGGYEQYV.

The CDR3 reads CASSPLGGYQPQHF. The CDR3 DNA is TGTGCCAGCAGTCCCCTCGGGGGGTATCAGCCCCAGCATTTT. The chain couples TRBV27 to TRBJ1-5; weak D call: TRBD1 (5 bases). Germline V CDR1 and CDR2: MNHEY, SMNVEV (reference sequence). This CDR3 is built from 14 residues. Trimming shortened V by 5 bases and J by 5 bases, and 13 bases separated the two germline ends.

This clonotype was seen ten or more times. The chain combines TRBV27 with TRBJ2-1; D gene ambiguous. This CDR3 comprises 14 residues. The germline V gene has CDR1 MNHEY and CDR2 SMNVEV (reference sequence). The V end was cut by 2 bases, the J end by 5 bases, with 10 bases between. CDR3 coding DNA: TGTGCCAGCAGTTTAAGACCTAGAGACAATGAGCAGTTCTTC. It specifies CASSLRPRDNEQFF.

In this sample, this clonotype turned up a few times. This chain links TRBV6-5 with TRBJ2-1; tentatively, D is TRBD1 (8 bases). V was pared by 2 bases and J by 5 bases, with 16 bases between. Germline assignment: CDR1 MNHEY and CDR2 SVGAGI. This CDR3 region has 16 residues. The CDR3 loop reads CASSYVWTGRDNEQFF. DNA for the CDR3: TGTGCCAGCAGTTACGTCTGGACAGGGAGGGACAATGAGCAGTTCTTC.

The chain links TRBV20-1 to TRBJ2-3; unclear D gene. The ends were cut back, 0 bases at V and 2 bases at J, with 15 bases in the middle. The CDR3 runs 16 residues. Germline V gene sequence: CDR1 DFQATT, CDR2 SNEGSKA (reference sequence). CDR3 in amino acids: CSARDRRRTLTDTQYF. The CDR3 DNA reads as TGCAGTGCTAGAGATAGACGGCGGACGCTCACAGATACGCAGTATTTT.

This clonotype was seen repeatedly, ten times or more. The chain has TRBV29-1 and TRBJ1-4; 10 bases match TRBD1. The CDR3 has 15 amino acids. Unmatched junction bases numbered 12, after V lost 6 bases and J lost 8 bases. Germline values: CDR1 SQVTM, CDR2 ANQGSEA. CDR3 DNA: TGCAGCGTCCTCCCCGGGACAGGGGAGGGGGAAAAACTGTTTTTT. Protein sequence: CSVLPGTGEGEKLFF.

Many counts were recorded for this clonotype. The V and J genes are TRBV12-3 or TRBV12-4 and TRBJ2-1; D is perhaps TRBD2 (5 bases). Trimming pared 2 bases from V and 8 bases from J, leaving 7 bases between. The CDR3 covers 12 residues. CDR3 region: CASSLPGDEQFF. The CDR3 DNA follows: TGTGCCAGCAGTTTACCCGGGGATGAGCAGTTCTTC.

J is TRBJ2-1 and V is TRBV4-3, with D unclear. Germline V gene lookup returns CDR1 LGHNA and CDR2 YSLEER. Trimming shortened V by 1 base and J by 0 bases, and 13 bases separated the two germline ends. The CDR3 sequence is 17 residues long. The DNA for the CDR3 is TGCGCCAGCAGCCAAGCTTCAGGCTTCTCCTCCTACAATGAGCAGTTCTTC. This gives the protein CASSQASGFSSYNEQFF.

This clonotype was found many times. As DNA, the CDR3 is TGCGCCAGCAGCTTGATGCCGACCACAGGAGCCCGTCCCTACGAGCAGTACTTC. As protein: CASSLMPTTGARPYEQYF. The J gene is TRBJ2-7, the V gene TRBV5-1; perhaps TRBD1 as D (5 bases). The V and J ends lost 1 base and 2 bases respectively, with 22 bases between them. CDR1 and CDR2 from the germline V gene are SGHRS and YFSETQ. There are 18 residues in the CDR3.

This clonotype turned up a few times. The V gene is TRBV6-2 or TRBV6-3, the J gene TRBJ2-1; D is unclear. Germline values: CDR1 MNHEY, CDR2 SVGEGT. The CDR3 contains 20 residues. The ends were cut back, 6 bases at V and 0 bases at J, with 27 bases in the middle. The CDR3: CASRGKKTPFFGSSYNEQFF. CDR3 in DNA: TGTGCCAGCAGGGGAAAGAAGACACCTTTTTTTGGAAGCTCCTACAATGAGCAGTTCTTC.